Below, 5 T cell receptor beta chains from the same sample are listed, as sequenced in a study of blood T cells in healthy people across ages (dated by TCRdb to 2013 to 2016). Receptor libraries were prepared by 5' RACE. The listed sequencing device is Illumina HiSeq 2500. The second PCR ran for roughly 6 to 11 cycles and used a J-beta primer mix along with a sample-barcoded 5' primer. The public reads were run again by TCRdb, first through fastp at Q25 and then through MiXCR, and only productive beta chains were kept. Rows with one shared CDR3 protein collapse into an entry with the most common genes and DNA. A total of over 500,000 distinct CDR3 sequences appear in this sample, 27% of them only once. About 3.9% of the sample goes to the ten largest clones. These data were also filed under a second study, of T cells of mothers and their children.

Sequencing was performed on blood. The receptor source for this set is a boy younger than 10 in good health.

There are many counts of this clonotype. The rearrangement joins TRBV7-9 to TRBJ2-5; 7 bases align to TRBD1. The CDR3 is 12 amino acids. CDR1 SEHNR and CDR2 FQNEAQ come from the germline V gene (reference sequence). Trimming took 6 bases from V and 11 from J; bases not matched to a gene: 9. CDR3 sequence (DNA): TGTGCCAGCAGTCGACAGGGTGGGGAGCAGTACTTC. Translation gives CASSRQGGEQYF.

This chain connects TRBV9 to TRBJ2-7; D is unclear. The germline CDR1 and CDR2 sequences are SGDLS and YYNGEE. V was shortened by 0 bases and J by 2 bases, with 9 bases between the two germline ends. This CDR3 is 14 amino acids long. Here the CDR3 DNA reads TGTGCCAGCAGCGTAGAAGGGCAGACCTACGAGCAGTACTTC. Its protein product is CASSVEGQTYEQYF.

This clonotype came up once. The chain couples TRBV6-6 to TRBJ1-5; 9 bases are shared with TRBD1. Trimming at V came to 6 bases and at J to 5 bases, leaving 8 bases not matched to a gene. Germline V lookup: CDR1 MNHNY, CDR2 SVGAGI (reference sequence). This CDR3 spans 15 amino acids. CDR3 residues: CASRSDRGRDQPQHF. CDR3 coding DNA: TGTGCCAGCAGATCCGACAGGGGGAGAGATCAGCCCCAGCATTTT.

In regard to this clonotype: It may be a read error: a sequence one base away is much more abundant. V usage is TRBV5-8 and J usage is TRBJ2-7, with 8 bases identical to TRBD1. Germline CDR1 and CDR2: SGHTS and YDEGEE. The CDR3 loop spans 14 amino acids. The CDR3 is CASGGQGPSYEQHF. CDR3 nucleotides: TGTGCCAGCGGCGGACAGGGTCCCTCCTACGAGCAGCACTTC.

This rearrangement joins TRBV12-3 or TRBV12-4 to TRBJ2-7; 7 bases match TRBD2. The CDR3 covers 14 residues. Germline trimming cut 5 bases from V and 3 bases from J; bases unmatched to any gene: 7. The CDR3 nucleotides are TGTGCCAGCAGTAGCGGGACCAGAGTCTACGAGCAGTACTTC. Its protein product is CASSSGTRVYEQYF.